Listed below are T cell receptor beta chains from one sample, sequenced in a study of blood T cell repertoires in COVID-19. Method: immunoSEQ multiplex PCR; TCRdb's copy keeps in-frame clones and lacks some. Here the sample spans around 180,000 clones, around 74% being singletons. The source material was peripheral blood. These receptors all stem from a woman older than 75 with acute or convalescent COVID-19. Each CDR3 is given with its conserved first and last residue. D genes are given only for firm matches. Rows may omit the clone size; those that give it use once, few, many or a size class.

>TRBD2|TRBV19|TRBJ2-1|.
TGTGCCAGTAGTATAAATACGAAGGGACTAGCGGGAGGAGGTGAGCAGTTCTTC
CASSINTKGLAGGGEQFF
>TRBD2|TRBV4-2|TRBJ2-2|.
TGTGCCAGCAGCCCAACTAGCGGACTGAACACCGGGGAGCTGTTTTTT
CASSPTSGLNTGELFF
>.|TRBV3-1/TRBV3-2|TRBJ1-3|.
TGTGCCAGCAGCCAAGATTGGACAGCTTACTCTGGAAACACCATATATTTT
CASSQDWTAYSGNTIYF
>.|TRBV27|TRBJ2-7|.
TGTGCCAGCAAACCGCAGGGCGCGTCCTCCTACGAGCAGTACTTC
CASKPQGASSYEQYF
>TRBD2|TRBV19|TRBJ2-1|few
TGTGCCAGTAAGGATAGCGGGAGACCCTCCTACAATGAGCAGTTCTTC
CASKDSGRPSYNEQFF
>TRBD2|TRBV27|TRBJ2-4|.
TGTGCCAGCACCCGGGGGGTTCTTCTAGCGCGACTAAACATTCAGTACTTC
CASTRGVLLARLNIQYF
>TRBD1|TRBV9|TRBJ2-2|.
TGTGCCAGCAGCTCAAAAGGGACAGGGGACACCGGGGAGCTGTTTTTT
CASSSKGTGDTGELFF
>TRBD2|TRBV5-1|TRBJ2-3|.
TGCGCCAGCAGCTCAGGGACTAGCGGGGGAATAAGCACAGATACGCAGTATTTT
CASSSGTSGGISTDTQYF
>.|TRBV18|TRBJ2-1|.
TGTGCCAGTAAACAGGATGGGAATGAGCAGTTCTTC
CASKQDGNEQFF
>.|TRBV9|TRBJ2-3|.
TGTGCCAGCAGCGTAGCCCCGCGGGCCACAGATACGCAGTATTTT
CASSVAPRATDTQYF
>TRBD1|TRBV5-1|TRBJ1-1|.
TGCGCCAGCAGCGAGGCCGGGACAGGGGTTACTGAAGCTTTCTTT
CASSEAGTGVTEAFF
>TRBD1|TRBV2|TRBJ1-1|few
TGTGCCAGCAGTGGACAGGGGGGGGACACTGAAGCTTTCTTT
CASSGQGGDTEAFF
>.|TRBV28|TRBJ2-1|.
TGTGCCAGCAGTTTTAATTCTCAGGGGATACAGTTCTTC
CASSFNSQGIQFF
>.|TRBV6-5|TRBJ1-1|.
TGTGCCAGCAGACTATCCAGGGCCAACACTGAAGCTTTCTTT
CASRLSRANTEAFF
>.|TRBV14|TRBJ2-1|few
TGTGCCAGCAGCCAAGTTCCAGGGAGGAACGATGAGCAGTTCTTC
CASSQVPGRNDEQFF
>TRBD1|TRBV3-1/TRBV3-2|TRBJ1-6|few
TGTGCCAGCAGCCTGGGACAGCCTAATTCACCCCTCCACTTT
CASSLGQPNSPLHF
>TRBD2|TRBV5-8|TRBJ2-1|.
TGTGCCAGCAGCTATGGGACTAGCGTCAATGAGCAGTTCTTC
CASSYGTSVNEQFF
>TRBD2|TRBV7-2|TRBJ2-5|many
TGTGCCAGCACACTAGCGCGAGGAGAGACCCAGTACTTC
CASTLARGETQYF
>TRBD1|TRBV28|TRBJ2-7|.
TGTGCCAGCACCCCCGGGACAGAATCATACGAGCAGTACTTC
CASTPGTESYEQYF
>.|TRBV28|TRBJ1-1|.
TGTGCCAGCAGTTCGAACACAGGGTACACTGAAGCTTTCTTT
CASSSNTGYTEAFF